This T cell receptor (beta chain) was found in a study of blood T cell repertoires in COVID-19. As for the study in general: Sources were T cells, B-cell-depleted T cells, or PBMCs; the material itself was cDNA or gDNA.

How the authors handled the data: Reference gene primers were amplified, and this amplification served to estimate nucleated cell counts. Profiled with immunoSEQ multiplex PCR; TCRdb holds only in-frame clones, not every one. Clonal size and the V and J genes are those of that table, whereas D and trimming came from the DNA. The sample records under 350,000 clones, about 86% being singletons. Per the germline V gene, CDR1 is SGHNT and CDR2 is YYREEE (reference sequence). This CDR3 contains 16 residues. With 1 base clipped from V and 5 bases from J, the junction kept 5 bases outside the gene matches. This chain uses TRBV5-4 with TRBJ2-5, with 13 bases matching TRBD2. This TCR derives from a woman between 35 and 50 years old with acute COVID-19. Sequencing input: PBMCs or T cells enriched from blood (not recorded which). The CDR3 is CASSLKLAGGHETQYF. The CDR3 nucleotides read TGTGCCAGCAGCTTGAAACTAGCGGGGGGGCATGAGACCCAGTACTTC.